Here is one TCR beta chain with its context. Its antigen specificity is not known. No much larger clonotype is one base removed from it; base qualities were not supplied. Donors formed part of the validation cohort, which comprised over a hundred subjects and was distinct from the first cohort of over 500 subjects. The CDR3, cysteine through phenylalanine, is 16 amino acids long. The sequence is cut down to CDR3 DNA, 48 bases in frame from base 1. The junction carries 11 bases between V and J, which are trimmed by 2 bases and 0 bases respectively. The germline V gene sets CDR1 to SNHLY and CDR2 to FYNNEI. The data are from a study of cytomegalovirus exposure and HLA in healthy donors (dated by TCRdb to about 2017). Background for the entire study: According to a later analysis, one platform produced both the roughly 110 validation repertoires and the 550 to 800 repertoires of the first cohort. A separate validation cohort of approximately 120 different subjects was used in addition to the 666-subject first cohort. The study aimed to test whether signatures of past pathogen exposure could be identified by cataloging public T cell receptors. To predict cytomegalovirus infection status, the study brought together high-throughput TCR immunosequencing, statistical association of individual TCRs with disease status, and machine learning.

The investigation overall reported the following: A total of about 150 TCR beta chains were listed by the study as associated with cytomegalovirus. Subsequent analysis determined that TCRs grouped into clusters in the first cohort also showed a tendency toward co-occurrence across the 120 or so validation repertoires, and 94% of cluster scores exceeded 0. The validation cohort had no HLA typing available for a later analysis, so co-occurrence within that cohort was assessed over all 130 or so repertoires. The classifier was reported to diagnose cytomegalovirus status with high specificity and sensitivity in both the original and validation cohorts. Across donors, most TCR sequences were observed very rarely, whereas some public TCRs were present in many individuals. According to the authors, the approach could potentially be generalized to other disease states and immunological phenotypes. Three of the identified cytomegalovirus-associated TCR beta chains were confirmed in vitro to be specific for cytomegalovirus antigens.

Library generation was performed with the immunoSEQ multiplex PCR assay. Concerning the study's data processing: A statistical classification framework was built for diagnosing cytomegalovirus status from the catalog of TCR beta chain sequences. This is the immuneACCESS table as TCRdb keeps it, with only in-frame sequences that have V and J called. A part of the clones is gone; compared with another copy, unresolved V genes explain less than half, and the rest is unexplained. The V and J calls and the clone size are those of that table, but D and trimming were determined from the DNA. This sample holds around 130,000 clones; around 85% were observed only once. In total, the top ten clones hold 2% to 2.5% of the sample.

This chain joins TRBV2 to TRBJ2-1; the D gene cannot be resolved reliably. This clonotype was obtained from a woman aged 30 to 39 in good health and CMV-seronegative. Sequencing input: PBMCs. CDR3 loop: CASSESVLLSYNEQFF. The bases read TGTGCCAGCAGTGAATCGGTCCTCCTCTCCTACAATGAGCAGTTCTTC.